The T cell receptor (beta chain) described here comes from a study of breast tumors, draining lymph nodes, adjacent tissues (dated by TCRdb to the mid-2010s). Context from the whole study: Breast cancer patients provided tumor, adjacent nontumor tissue and axillary lymph nodes, and the study compared the TCR beta repertoires across these three sources. The study was designed to assess the relationships and possible T-cell exchange between tumor, surrounding tissue and draining lymph node repertoires in human breast cancer. Results and caveats for the whole study, not just this receptor: Tumor and nontumor tissue repertoires were significantly more similar in luminal-like than in basal-like breast cancer. Tumors showed preferential V and J gene usage, and their T-cell repertoire diversity fell below that of lymph nodes yet above that of nontumor tissue. The study presented the conclusion that tumor T cells originate in lymph nodes as consistent with a hypothesis, not as something directly demonstrated. The data were considered consistent with the idea that most tumor T cells come from the lymph node and then expand in tumor tissue.

In its sample, this clonotype was seen many times. What antigen it recognizes has not been identified. No clone much larger than this one lies a single base away; base qualities are absent. V is shortened by 3 bases, J by 2 bases, and the region joining them spans 11 bases. There are 16 amino acids in the CDR3, from cysteine to phenylalanine inclusive. Only the CDR3 portion is preserved as DNA: 48 bases, with reading frame beginning at the first base. For CDR1 and CDR2, the germline V gene (reference sequence) lists SEHNR and FQNEAQ. The lymph node samples were taken from the axillary draining lymph nodes of breast cancer patients. TCRdb records Illumina HiSeq 2000 as the sequencer. Multiplex PCR amplification was used to generate the TCR beta chain libraries. The amplified TCR beta chain products were analyzed by high-throughput sequencing. Using fastp at Q25 and MiXCR, TCRdb reprocessed the public reads and kept productive beta chains. Entries are consolidated by CDR3 protein sequence, retaining the most common genes and DNA. This sample comprises nearly 110,000 distinct CDR3 sequences, around 30% of them detected only once. The top ten clonotypes cover approximately 5.4% of the sample.

This chain joins TRBV7-9 to TRBJ2-6; tentative D gene TRBD2, with 6 bases matching. This clonotype was sampled from a female donor with breast cancer. Some clones in this sample may be carry-over from other donors' samples. Specimen: axillary lymph node tissue. In nucleotides, the sequence is TGTGCCAGCAGCTTGGCCGGCGGGGCTGGGGCCAACGTCCTGACTTTC. Its protein product is CASSLAGGAGANVLTF.